This T cell receptor beta chain was retrieved from a study of blood T cells in healthy people across ages (dated by TCRdb to 2014 to 2015). About the study as a whole: In model experiments, template switching captured about one uniquely barcoded TCR beta cDNA molecule for every two T cells. The study measured age-related changes in TCR beta repertoire diversity using deep sequencing normalized with unique cDNA molecular identifiers. Donors were grouped into four age groups: young (average approximately 15 years), middle-aged (39), aged (around 60) and long-lived (approximately 78). To avoid experimental bias, donors of different ages were spread randomly across the sequencing lanes. Two additional independent replicas of 1 million unique cDNA reads from the same blood draw were analyzed for two donors (one aged 18 to 29 and one aged 80 or older). The investigation overall reported the following: Estimates of total diversity from one million sequenced T cells were regarded as lower bounds and underestimates. Because donor CMV infection status was unknown, age-related changes in expanded clonotypes were potentially confounded. Bulk unsorted PBMC profiling prevented conclusive comparison of naive and antigen-experienced compartments. As age increased, observed TCR beta diversity per million T cells dropped in a roughly linear way, and a significant reduction was already evident by age around 41. A strong correlation was found between observed TCR beta diversity and the percentage of naive T cells measured by flow cytometry. Compared with the aged group, the long-lived group had more naive CD4+ T cells, fewer expanded clones and increased TCR diversity, suggesting age selection.

Taken from the germline V gene, the CDR1 and CDR2 loops are SGHRS and YFSETQ. The cysteine opens and the phenylalanine closes a CDR3 of 13 amino acids. Here the CDR3 DNA is all that survives: 39 bases in frame from base 1. V and J are truncated by 0 bases and 8 bases respectively, leaving an intervening sequence of 11 bases. There are a few counts of this clonotype. Its antigen has not been determined. The input lacks base qualities; no much larger clone sits a single base away. Library preparation employed 5' RACE. The data were produced on an Illumina HiSeq 2500. A second PCR of 7 to 11 cycles was run with a J-beta primer mix and a sample-barcoded 5' primer. Each TCR beta cDNA molecule received a unique molecular identifier from a template-switch 5' adaptor carrying 12 random nucleotides. Each sample yielded at least 3 million CDR3-containing paired-end reads. All of the RNA was converted into first-strand cDNA using the Mint cDNA synthesis kit, with a TRBC-specific oligonucleotide serving as the primer. Following uracil-DNA glycosylase treatment, all cDNA underwent a first 18-cycle PCR with the universal primers M1SS and BC2_uni_R. Regarding the original processing steps: Each sample was normalized by randomly selecting 1 million high-quality reads, each carrying a distinct molecular identifier. Reads with shared molecular identifiers were discarded instead of being binned into consensus sequences. MiTCR, with a Q25 quality threshold and the strictest error-elimination algorithm, was used for CDR3 identification, clonotype clustering and error correction. A nonparametric unseen species model with Euler transformation was used to estimate a lower bound on total TCR beta diversity. Clones were called with MiXCR by TCRdb after fastp trimmed the public reads at Q25, and only in-frame beta chains were retained. Rows with one shared CDR3 protein collapse into an entry with the most common genes and DNA. Here the V and J calls rest on TCRdb's processing, not on the authors' analysis. The table for this sample lists roughly 2 million distinct CDR3 sequences; around 48% of them were counted only once. The ten most abundant clones make up roughly 2.1% of the sample.

Systemically healthy Caucasian individuals from Russia, 39 in total and aged 6 to 90 years, were included as donors. Each donor gave 9.5 to 10 milliliters of peripheral blood, drawn into EDTA-treated Vacutainer tubes. Ficoll-Paque density-gradient centrifugation was used to isolate PBMCs, with at least 7 million per sample. Trizol reagent was used to extract total RNA from the PBMCs, yielding at least 6 micrograms per sample. For every donor, an aliquot of PBMCs went through flow cytometry to measure the percentages of naive CD45RAhigh/CD27high T cells. The chain couples TRBV5-1 to TRBJ1-2, and TRBD1 may be the D gene, going by 5 matching bases. The TCR originated in a woman aged 40 to 50 in good health. Sequenced: blood. The CDR3 is CASSLDRSWGYTF. The bases are TGCGCCAGCAGCTTGGACAGGTCGTGGGGCTACACCTTC. The variable domain in full, with residues beyond the CDR3 obtained from the reference TRBV5-1 and TRBJ1-2 genes, is KAGVTQTPRYLIKTRGQQVTLSCSPISGHRSVSWYQQTPGQGLQFLFEYFSETQRNKGNFPGRFSGRQFSNSRSEMNVSTLELGDSALYLCASSLDRSWGYTFGSGTRLTVV.